This TCR beta chain was captured by sequencing in a study of CD8 T cells in Susac syndrome. Trimming left V 1 base short and J 4 bases short, with 4 bases between. CDR1 and CDR2 (germline): SGHTA, FQGTGA. This CDR3 has 13 amino acids. Reverse transcription of about 0.45 to 1 ug RNA used random hexamers. The TCR beta CDR3 was amplified by immunoSEQ multiplex PCR across 54 Vbeta, 13 Jbeta. Each CDR3 protein gets one entry after TCRdb re-called the immunoSEQ multiplex PCR reads with MiXCR. The data hold tens of thousands of distinct CDR3 sequences, with 91% observed a single time. Patients with stable or active relapsing-remitting disease, all of them treatment-naive, made up the multiple sclerosis controls. Purification of the CD8+ and CD4+ T cells relied on negative isolation, and TEMRA cells underwent FACS enrichment.

The sequenced sample was CD8+ T cells from PBMCs. The clonotype originates from a human donor with multiple sclerosis. The chain links TRBV7-3 to TRBJ2-2; D is uncertain. CDR3 sequence reads: CASSLNPTGELFF. In nucleotides, the CDR3 is TGTGCCAGCAGCTTAAACCCCACCGGGGAGCTGTTTTTT.